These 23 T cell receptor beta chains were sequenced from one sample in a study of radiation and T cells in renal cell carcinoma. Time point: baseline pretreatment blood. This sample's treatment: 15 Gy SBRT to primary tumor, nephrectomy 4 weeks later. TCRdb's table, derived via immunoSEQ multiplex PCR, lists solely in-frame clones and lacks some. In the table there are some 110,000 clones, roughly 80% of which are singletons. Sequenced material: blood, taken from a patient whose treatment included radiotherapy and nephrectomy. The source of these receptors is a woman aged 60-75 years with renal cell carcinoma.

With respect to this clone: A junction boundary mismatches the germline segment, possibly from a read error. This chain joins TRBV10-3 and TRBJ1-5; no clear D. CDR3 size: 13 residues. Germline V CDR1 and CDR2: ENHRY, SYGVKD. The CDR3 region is CASSYQENQPQHF. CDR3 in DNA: TGTGCCAGCAGTTATCAGGAAAATCAGCCCCAGCATTTT.

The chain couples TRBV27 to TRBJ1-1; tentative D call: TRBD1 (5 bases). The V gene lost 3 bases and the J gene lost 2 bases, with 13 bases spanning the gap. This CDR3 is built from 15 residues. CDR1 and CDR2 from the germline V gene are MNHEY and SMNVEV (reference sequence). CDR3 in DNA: TGTGCCAGCAGTTTCCGACGGGACCACAACACTGAAGCTTTCTTT. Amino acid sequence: CASSFRRDHNTEAFF.

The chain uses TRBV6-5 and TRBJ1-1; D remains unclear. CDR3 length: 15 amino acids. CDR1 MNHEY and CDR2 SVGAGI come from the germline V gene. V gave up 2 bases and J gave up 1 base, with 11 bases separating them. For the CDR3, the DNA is TGTGCCAGCAGTTACGGTAATCTGGGGAACACTGAAGCTTTCTTT. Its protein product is CASSYGNLGNTEAFF.

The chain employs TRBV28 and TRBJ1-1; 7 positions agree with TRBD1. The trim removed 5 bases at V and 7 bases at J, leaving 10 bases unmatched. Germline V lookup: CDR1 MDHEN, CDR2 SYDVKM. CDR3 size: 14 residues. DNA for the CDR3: TGTGCCAGCAGTAGAACGACAGGGCCCAATGAAGCTTTCTTT. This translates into CASSRTTGPNEAFF. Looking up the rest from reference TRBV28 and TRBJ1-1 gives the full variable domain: DVKVTQSSRYLVKRTGEKVFLECVQDMDHENMFWYRQDPGLGLRLIYFSYDVKMKEKGDIPEGYSVSREKKERFSLILESASTNQTSMYLCASSRTTGPNEAFFGQGTRLTVV.

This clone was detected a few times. The CDR3 nucleotides read TGTGCCAGTAGTATGGGCAGGGGTCCGAACACTGAAGCTTTCTTT. This translates into CASSMGRGPNTEAFF. The V call is TRBV19, the J call TRBJ1-1; possibly TRBD1 for D (6 bases). CDR1 and CDR2 from the germline V gene are LNHDA and SQIVND (reference sequence). This CDR3 comprises 15 residues. Deletions cut 3 bases from V and 1 base from J, with 12 bases between. Supplemented by reference TRBV19 and TRBJ1-1, the full variable domain reads DGGITQSPKYLFRKEGQNVTLSCEQNLNHDAMYWYRQDPGQGLRLIYYSQIVNDFQKGDIAEGYSVSREKKESFPLTVTSAQKNPTAFYLCASSMGRGPNTEAFFGQGTRLTVV.

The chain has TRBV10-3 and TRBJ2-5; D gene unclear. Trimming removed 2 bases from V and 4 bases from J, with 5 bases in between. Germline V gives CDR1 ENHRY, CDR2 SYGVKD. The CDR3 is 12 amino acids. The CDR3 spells CAISERRETQYF. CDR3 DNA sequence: TGTGCCATCAGTGAGCGGCGAGAGACCCAGTACTTC.

The CDR3 loop is CASSTKTGVYGYTF. CDR3 in DNA: TGTGCCAGCAGCACCAAAACAGGGGTCTATGGCTACACCTTC. This chain links TRBV21-1 with TRBJ1-2; the table's D call, TRBD1, was not checked against the DNA. TRBV21-1 has pseudogene status. This CDR3 contains 14 residues.

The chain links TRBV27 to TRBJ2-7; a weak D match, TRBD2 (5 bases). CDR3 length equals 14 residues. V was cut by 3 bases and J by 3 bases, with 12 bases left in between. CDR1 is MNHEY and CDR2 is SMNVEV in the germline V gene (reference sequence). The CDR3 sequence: CASSLAGVVYEQYF. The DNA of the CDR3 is TGTGCCAGCAGTTTGGCCGGGGTGGTCTACGAGCAGTACTTC.

The CDR3 spells CASSLARDGWNRAFF. For the CDR3, the DNA is TGTGCCAGCAGCTTGGCACGGGACGGGTGGAACAGAGCTTTCTTT. The rearrangement links TRBV5-4 to TRBJ1-1; possible D gene TRBD1, 5 bases. The V end lost 0 bases, the J end lost 10 bases, and 19 bases lay between the germline ends. The CDR3 runs to 15 residues. From germline, CDR1 is SGHNT and CDR2 YYREEE (reference sequence).

Written as DNA, the CDR3 is TGTGCCAGCAGCTCCGGGACATCATTTGAAGCTTTCTTT. Amino acids: CASSSGTSFEAFF. The chain uses TRBV5-6 and TRBJ1-1; tentatively, D is TRBD1 (6 bases). CDR1 and CDR2 (germline): SGHDT, YYEEEE. The CDR3 spans 13 residues. Trimming pared 3 bases from V and 7 bases from J, leaving 13 bases between.

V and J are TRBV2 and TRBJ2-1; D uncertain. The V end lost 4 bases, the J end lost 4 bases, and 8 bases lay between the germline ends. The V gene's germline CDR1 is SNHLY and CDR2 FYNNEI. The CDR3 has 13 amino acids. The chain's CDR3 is CASSVAGYNEQFF. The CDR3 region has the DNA TGTGCCAGCAGTGTAGCAGGATACAATGAGCAGTTCTTC.

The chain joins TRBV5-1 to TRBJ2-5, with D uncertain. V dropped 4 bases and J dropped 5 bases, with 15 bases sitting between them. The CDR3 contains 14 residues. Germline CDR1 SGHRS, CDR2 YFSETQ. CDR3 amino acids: CASSPRRTGETQYF. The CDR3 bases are TGCGCCAGCAGCCCCAGACGCACTGGGGAGACCCAGTACTTC.

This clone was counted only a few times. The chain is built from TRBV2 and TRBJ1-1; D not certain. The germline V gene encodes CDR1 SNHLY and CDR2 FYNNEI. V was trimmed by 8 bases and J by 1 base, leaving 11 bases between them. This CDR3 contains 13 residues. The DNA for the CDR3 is TGTGCCAGCGGTATCGAGGGGAACACTGAAGCTTTCTTT. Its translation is CASGIEGNTEAFF.

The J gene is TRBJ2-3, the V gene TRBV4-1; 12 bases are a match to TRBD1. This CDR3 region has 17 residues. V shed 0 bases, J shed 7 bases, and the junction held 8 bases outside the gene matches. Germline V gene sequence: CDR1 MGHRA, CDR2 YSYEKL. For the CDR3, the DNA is TGCGCCAGCAGCCAAGATCATGGGACAGGGGGCCTGAATACGCAGTATTTT. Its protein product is CASSQDHGTGGLNTQYF.

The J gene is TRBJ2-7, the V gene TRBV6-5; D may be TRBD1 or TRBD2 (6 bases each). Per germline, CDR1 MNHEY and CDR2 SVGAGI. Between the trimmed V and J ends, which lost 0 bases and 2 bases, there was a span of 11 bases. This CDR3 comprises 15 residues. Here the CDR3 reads CASSYSGGSTYEQYF. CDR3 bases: TGTGCCAGCAGTTACTCGGGGGGCTCCACCTACGAGCAGTACTTC.

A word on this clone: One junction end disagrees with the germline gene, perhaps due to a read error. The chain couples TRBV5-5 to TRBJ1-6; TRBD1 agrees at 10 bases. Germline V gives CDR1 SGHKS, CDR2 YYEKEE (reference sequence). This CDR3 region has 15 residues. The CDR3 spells CASSWTGGDNSPLHF. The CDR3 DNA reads TGTGCCAGCAGCTGGACAGGGGGAGATAACTCACCCCTCCACTTT.

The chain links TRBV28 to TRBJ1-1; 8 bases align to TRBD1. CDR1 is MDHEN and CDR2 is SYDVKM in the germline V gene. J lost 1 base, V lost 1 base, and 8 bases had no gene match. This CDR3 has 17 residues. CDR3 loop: CASSLYRGSLSNTEAFF. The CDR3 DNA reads TGTGCCAGCAGTTTATACAGGGGGAGCTTATCGAACACTGAAGCTTTCTTT.

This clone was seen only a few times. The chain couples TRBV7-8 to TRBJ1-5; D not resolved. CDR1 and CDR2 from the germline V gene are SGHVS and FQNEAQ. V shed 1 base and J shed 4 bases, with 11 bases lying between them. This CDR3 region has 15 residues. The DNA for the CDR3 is TGTGCCAGCAGCTTAGGCCCAACCTCAAATCAGCCCCAGCATTTT. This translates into CASSLGPTSNQPQHF. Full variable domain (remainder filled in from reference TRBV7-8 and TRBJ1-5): GAGVSQSPRYKVAKRGQDVALRCDPISGHVSLFWYQQALGQGPEFLTYFQNEAQLDKSGLPSDRFFAERPEGSVSTLKIQRTQQEDSAVYLCASSLGPTSNQPQHFGDGTRLSIL.

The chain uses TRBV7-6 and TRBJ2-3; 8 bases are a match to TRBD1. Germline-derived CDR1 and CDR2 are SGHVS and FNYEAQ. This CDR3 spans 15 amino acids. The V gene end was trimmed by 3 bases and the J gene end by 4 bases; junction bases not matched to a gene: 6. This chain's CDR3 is CASSLGGTGADTQYF. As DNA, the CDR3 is TGTGCCAGCAGCTTGGGTGGGACAGGCGCAGATACGCAGTATTTT.

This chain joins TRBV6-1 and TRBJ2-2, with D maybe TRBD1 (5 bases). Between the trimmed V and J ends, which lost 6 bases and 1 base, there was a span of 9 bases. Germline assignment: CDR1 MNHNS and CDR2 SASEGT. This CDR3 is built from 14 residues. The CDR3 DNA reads TGTGCCAGCAGACTAACAGGGAACACCGGGGAGCTGTTTTTT. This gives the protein CASRLTGNTGELFF.

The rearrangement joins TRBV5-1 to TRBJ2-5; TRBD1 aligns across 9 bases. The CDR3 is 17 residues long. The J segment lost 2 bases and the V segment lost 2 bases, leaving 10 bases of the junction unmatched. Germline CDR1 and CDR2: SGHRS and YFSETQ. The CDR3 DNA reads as TGCGCCAGCAGCTTAGGGACAGGGACGAACTCTCAAGAGACCCAGTACTTC. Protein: CASSLGTGTNSQETQYF.

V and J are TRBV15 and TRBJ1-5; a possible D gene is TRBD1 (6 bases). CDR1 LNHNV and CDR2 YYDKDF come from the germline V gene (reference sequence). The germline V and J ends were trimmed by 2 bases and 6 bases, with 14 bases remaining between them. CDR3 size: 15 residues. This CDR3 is CATSRFRGGGQPQHF. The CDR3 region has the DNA TGTGCCACCAGCAGATTTCGGGGGGGCGGTCAGCCCCAGCATTTT.

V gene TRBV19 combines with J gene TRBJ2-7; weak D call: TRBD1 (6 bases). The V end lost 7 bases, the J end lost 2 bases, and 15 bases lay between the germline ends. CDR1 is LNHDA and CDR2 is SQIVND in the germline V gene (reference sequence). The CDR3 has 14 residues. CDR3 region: CASNRDKAAYEQYF. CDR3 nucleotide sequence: TGTGCCAGTAACCGGGACAAGGCAGCCTACGAGCAGTACTTC.